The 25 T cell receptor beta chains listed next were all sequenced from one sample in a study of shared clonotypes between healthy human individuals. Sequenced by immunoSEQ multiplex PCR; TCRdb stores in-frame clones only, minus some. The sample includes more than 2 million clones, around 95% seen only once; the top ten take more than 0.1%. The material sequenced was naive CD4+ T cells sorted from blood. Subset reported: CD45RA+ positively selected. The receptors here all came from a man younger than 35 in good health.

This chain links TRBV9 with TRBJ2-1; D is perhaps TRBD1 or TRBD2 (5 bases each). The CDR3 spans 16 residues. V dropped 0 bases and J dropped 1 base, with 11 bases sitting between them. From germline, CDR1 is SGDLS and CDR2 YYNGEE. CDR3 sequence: CASSVVGERSYNEQFF. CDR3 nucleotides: TGTGCCAGCAGCGTAGTAGGGGAGAGGTCCTACAATGAGCAGTTCTTC.

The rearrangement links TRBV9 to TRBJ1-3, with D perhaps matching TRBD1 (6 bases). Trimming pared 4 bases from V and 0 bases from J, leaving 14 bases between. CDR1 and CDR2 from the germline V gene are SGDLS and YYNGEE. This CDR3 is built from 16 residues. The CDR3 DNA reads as TGTGCCAGCAGCCAGGGGCGCCTAAGCTCTGGAAACACCATATATTTT. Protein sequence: CASSQGRLSSGNTIYF.

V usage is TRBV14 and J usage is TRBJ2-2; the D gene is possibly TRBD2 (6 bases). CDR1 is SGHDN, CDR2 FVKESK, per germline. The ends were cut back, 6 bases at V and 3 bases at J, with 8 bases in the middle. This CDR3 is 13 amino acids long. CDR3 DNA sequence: TGTGCCAGCAGGCGGGATTACACCGGGGAGCTGTTTTTT. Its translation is CASRRDYTGELFF.

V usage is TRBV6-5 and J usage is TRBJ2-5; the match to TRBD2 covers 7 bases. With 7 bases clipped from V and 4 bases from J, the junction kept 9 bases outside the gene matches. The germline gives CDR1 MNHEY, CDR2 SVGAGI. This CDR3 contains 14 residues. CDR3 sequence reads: CASKSSGGGETQYF. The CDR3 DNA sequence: TGTGCCAGCAAGTCGTCGGGAGGCGGAGAGACCCAGTACTTC.

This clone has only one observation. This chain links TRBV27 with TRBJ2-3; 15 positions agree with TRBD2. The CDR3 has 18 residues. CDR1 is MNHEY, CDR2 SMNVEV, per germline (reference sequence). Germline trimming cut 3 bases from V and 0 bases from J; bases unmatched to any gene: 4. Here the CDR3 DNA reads TGTGCCAGCAGTTTCCGGACTAGCGGGAGGGCTAGCACAGATACGCAGTATTTT. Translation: CASSFRTSGRASTDTQYF.

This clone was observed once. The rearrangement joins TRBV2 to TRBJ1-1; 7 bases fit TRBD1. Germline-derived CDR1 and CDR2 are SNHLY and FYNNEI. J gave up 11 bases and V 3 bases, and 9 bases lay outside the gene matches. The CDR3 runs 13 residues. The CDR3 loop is CASSDEEPGGAFF. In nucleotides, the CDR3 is TGTGCCAGCAGTGACGAGGAGCCAGGGGGGGCTTTCTTT.

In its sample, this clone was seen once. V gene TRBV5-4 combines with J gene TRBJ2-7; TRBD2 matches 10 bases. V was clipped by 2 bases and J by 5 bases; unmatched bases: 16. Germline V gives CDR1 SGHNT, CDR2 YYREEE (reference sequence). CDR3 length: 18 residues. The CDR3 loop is CASSLSGRAFSPHHEQYF. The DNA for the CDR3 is TGTGCCAGCAGCTTAAGCGGGAGGGCCTTTTCCCCCCATCACGAGCAGTACTTC.

The CDR3: CASSPGTGLYGYTF. CDR3 nucleotide sequence: TGTGCCAGCAGCCCCGGGACAGGACTCTATGGCTACACCTTC. The rearrangement joins TRBV7-3 to TRBJ1-2; 8 nucleotides agree with TRBD1. Looked up from germline, CDR1 is SGHTA and CDR2 is FQGTGA. This CDR3 is 14 amino acids long. The ends lost 5 bases at V and 4 bases at J; junction bases unmatched: 6.

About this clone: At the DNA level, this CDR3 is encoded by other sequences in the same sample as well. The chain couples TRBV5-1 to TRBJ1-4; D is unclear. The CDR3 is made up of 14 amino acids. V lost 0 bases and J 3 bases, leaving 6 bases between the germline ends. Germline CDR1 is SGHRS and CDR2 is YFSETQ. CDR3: CASSLVGANEKLFF. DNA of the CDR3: TGCGCCAGCAGCTTGGTAGGAGCTAATGAAAAACTGTTTTTT.

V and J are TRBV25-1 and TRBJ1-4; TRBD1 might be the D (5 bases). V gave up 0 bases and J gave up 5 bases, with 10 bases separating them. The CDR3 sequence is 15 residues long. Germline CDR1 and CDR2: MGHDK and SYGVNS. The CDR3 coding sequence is TGTGCCAGCAGTGAATATAGACAGCTCAATGAAAAACTGTTTTTT. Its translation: CASSEYRQLNEKLFF.

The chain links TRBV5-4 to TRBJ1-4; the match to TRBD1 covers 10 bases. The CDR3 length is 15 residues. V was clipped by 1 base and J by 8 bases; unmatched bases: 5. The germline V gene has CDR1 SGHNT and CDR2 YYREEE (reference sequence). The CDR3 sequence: CASSLRGQGREKLFF. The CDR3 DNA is TGTGCCAGCAGCTTGCGGGGACAGGGGAGGGAAAAACTGTTTTTT.

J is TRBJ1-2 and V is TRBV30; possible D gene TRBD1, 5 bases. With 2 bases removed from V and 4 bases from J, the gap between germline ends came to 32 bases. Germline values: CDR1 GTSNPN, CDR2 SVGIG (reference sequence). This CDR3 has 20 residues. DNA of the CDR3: TGTGCCTGGAGTCCTACAGGTTTAGGATATGCTGGAACTATAGCCTATGGCTACACCTTC. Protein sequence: CAWSPTGLGYAGTIAYGYTF. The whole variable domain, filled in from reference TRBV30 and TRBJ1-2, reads SQTIHQWPATLVQPVGSPLSLECTVEGTSNPNLYWYRQAAGRGLQLLFYSVGIGQISSEVPQNLSASRPQDRQFILSSKKLLLSDSGFYLCAWSPTGLGYAGTIAYGYTFGSGTRLTVV.

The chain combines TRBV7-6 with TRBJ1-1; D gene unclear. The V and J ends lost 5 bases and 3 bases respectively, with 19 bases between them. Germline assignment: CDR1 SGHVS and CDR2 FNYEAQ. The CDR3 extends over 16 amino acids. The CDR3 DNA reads TGTGCCAGCAGCCTTTCTGGGGTTCTGAGGTACACTGAAGCTTTCTTT. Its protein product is CASSLSGVLRYTEAFF.

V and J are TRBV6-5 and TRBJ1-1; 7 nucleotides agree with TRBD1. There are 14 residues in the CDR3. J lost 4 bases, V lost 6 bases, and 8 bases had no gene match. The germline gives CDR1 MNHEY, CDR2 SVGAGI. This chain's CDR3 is CASRLTGLGTEAFF. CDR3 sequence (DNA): TGTGCCAGCAGGCTGACAGGGTTAGGCACTGAAGCTTTCTTT.

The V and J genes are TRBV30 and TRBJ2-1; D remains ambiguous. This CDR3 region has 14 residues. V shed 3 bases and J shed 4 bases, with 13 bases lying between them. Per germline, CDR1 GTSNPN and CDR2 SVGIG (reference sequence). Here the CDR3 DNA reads TGTGCCTGGAGAGGTCTACCTCTATACAATGAGCAGTTCTTC. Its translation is CAWRGLPLYNEQFF.

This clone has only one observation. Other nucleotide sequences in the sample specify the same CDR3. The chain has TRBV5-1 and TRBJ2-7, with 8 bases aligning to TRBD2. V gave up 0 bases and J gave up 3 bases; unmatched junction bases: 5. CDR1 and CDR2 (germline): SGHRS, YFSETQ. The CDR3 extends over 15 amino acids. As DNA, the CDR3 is TGCGCCAGCAGCTTGGGCGGGACTAGTCTCTACGAGCAGTACTTC. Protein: CASSLGGTSLYEQYF.

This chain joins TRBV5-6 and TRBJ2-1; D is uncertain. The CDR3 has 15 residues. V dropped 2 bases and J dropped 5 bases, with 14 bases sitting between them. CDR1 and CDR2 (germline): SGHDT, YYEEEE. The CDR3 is CASSFISLSNNEQFF. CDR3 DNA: TGTGCCAGCAGCTTTATTAGCTTGTCCAACAATGAGCAGTTCTTC.

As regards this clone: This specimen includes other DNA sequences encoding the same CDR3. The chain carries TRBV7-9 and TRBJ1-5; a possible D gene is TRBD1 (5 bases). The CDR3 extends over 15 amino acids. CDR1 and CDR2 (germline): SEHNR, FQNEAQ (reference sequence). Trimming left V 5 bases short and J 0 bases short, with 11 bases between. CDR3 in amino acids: CASSLGGDSNQPQHF. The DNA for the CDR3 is TGTGCCAGCAGCCTGGGGGGAGATAGCAATCAGCCCCAGCATTTT.

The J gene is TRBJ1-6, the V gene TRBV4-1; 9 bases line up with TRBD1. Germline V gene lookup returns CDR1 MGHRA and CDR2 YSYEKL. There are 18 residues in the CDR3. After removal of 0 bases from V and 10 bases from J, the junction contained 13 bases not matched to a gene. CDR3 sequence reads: CASSQEGMKDRGRSPLHF. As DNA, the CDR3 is TGCGCCAGCAGCCAAGAAGGGATGAAGGACAGGGGAAGGTCACCCCTCCACTTT.

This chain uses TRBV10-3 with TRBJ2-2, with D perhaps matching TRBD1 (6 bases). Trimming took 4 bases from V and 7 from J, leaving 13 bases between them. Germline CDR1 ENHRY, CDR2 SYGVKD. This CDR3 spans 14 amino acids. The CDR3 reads CAISGGGSGGELFF. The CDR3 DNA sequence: TGTGCCATCAGTGGAGGGGGATCCGGCGGGGAGCTGTTTTTT.

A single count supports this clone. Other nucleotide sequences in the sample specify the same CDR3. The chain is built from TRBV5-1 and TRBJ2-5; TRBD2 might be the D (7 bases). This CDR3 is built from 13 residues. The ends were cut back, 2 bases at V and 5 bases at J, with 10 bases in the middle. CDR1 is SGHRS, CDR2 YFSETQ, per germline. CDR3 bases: TGCGCCAGCAGCTTAGGGGGGGCGGAGACCCAGTACTTC. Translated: CASSLGGAETQYF.

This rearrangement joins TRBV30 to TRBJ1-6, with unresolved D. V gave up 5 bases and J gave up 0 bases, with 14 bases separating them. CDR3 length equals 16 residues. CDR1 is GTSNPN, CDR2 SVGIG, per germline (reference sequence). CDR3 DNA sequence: TGTGCCTGGGCTAAGTTGTGGAGCTCCTATAATTCACCCCTCCACTTT. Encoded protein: CAWAKLWSSYNSPLHF. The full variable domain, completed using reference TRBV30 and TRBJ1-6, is SQTIHQWPATLVQPVGSPLSLECTVEGTSNPNLYWYRQAAGRGLQLLFYSVGIGQISSEVPQNLSASRPQDRQFILSSKKLLLSDSGFYLCAWAKLWSSYNSPLHFGNGTRLTVT.

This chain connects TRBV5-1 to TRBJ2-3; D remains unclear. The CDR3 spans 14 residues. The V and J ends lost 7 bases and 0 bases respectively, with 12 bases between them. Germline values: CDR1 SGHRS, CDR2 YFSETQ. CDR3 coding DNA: TGCGCCAGCCACCCAGGACCGAGCACAGATACGCAGTATTTT. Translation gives CASHPGPSTDTQYF.

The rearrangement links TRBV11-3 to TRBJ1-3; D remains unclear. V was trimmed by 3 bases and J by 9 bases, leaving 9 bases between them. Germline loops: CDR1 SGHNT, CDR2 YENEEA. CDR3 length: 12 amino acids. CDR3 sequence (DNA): TGTGCCAGCAGCTTGAGAGACGGCACCATATATTTT. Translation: CASSLRDGTIYF.

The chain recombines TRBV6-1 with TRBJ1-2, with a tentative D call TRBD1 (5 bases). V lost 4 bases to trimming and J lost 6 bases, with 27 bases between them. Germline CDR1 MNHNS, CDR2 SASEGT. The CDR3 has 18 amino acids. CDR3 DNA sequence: TGTGCCAGCAGTGGTGGGGGGGACGGAATGCTCATCATACATGGCTACACCTTC. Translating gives CASSGGGDGMLIIHGYTF.